This T cell receptor (beta chain) was sequenced during a study of regulatory T cells in long-lasting Graves disease. Notes on this clonotype: This sequence may be a read error, since a much larger clone differs from it by one base.

The time point denotes: newly diagnosed GD, antithyroid drugs for less than 3 months. The TCR library was made from RNA that had been extracted from PBMCs in TRIzol. Building the TCR beta libraries relied on iRepertoire HTBI primers, and CDR3 regions underwent Arm-PCR. MiXCR, run by TCRdb on the multiplex PCR reads, gives a single entry per CDR3 protein. The table has fewer than 650,000 distinct CDR3 sequences, roughly 15% seen once. The germline CDR1 and CDR2 sequences are SNHLY and FYNNEI. V was trimmed by 4 bases and J by 3 bases, leaving 13 bases between them. CDR3 length: 14 residues. This sample was shared with a second study, whose subject was T cells in Graves' hyperthyroidism and ophthalmopathy.

Material: peripheral blood mononuclear cells (PBMCs), obtained at new diagnosis, from a patient treated with antithyroid drugs. This receptor was identified in a woman in her thirties with Graves disease. The chain joins TRBV2 to TRBJ2-7, with D possibly TRBD1 on 6 matching bases. CDR3 coding DNA: TGTGCCAGCAGTGGAGGTATAGGGGGCTACGAGCAGTACTTC. Translating gives CASSGGIGGYEQYF.